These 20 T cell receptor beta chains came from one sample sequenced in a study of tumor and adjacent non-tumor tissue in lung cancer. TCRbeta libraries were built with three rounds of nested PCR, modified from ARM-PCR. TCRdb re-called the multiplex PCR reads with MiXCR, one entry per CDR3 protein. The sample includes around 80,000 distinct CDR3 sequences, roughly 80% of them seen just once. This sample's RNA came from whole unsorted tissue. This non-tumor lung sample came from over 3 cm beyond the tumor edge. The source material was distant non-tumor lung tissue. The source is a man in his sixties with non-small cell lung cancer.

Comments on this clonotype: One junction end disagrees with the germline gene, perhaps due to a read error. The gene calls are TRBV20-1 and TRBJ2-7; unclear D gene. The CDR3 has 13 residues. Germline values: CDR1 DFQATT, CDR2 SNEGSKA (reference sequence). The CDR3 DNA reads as TGCAGTGCTAGAGAAGCCAGCACCCCCGAGCGGTACTTC. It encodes CSAREASTPERYF.

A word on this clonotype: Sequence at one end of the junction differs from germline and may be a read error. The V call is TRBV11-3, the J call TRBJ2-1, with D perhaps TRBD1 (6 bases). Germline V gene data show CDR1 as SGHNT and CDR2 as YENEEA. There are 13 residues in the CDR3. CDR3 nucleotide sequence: TGTGCCAGCAGCCGGACAGTCGACAATGAACGGTTATTC. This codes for CASSRTVDNERLF.

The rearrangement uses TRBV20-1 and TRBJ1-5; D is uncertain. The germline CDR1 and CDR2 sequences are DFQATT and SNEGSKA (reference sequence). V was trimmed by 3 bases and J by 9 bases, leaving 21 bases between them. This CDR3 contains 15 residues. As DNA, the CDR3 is TGCAGTGCTAGGGCCTCAGTGGTGTATCATCCGCCCCAGCATTTT. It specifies CSARASVVYHPPQHF.

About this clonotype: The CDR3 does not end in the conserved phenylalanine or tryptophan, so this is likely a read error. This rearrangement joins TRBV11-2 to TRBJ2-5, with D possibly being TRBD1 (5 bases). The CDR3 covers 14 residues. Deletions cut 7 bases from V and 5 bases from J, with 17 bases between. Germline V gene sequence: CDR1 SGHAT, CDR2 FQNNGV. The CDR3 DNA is TGTGCCAGCAACTCCGGACATGTTCTTGAGACCCAGTACTAC. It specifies CASNSGHVLETQYY.

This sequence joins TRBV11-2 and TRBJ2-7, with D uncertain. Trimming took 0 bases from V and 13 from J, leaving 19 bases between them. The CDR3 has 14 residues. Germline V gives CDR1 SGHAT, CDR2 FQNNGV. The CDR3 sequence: CASSLDGSPYELYF. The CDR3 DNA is TGTGCCAGCAGCTTAGACGGAAGTCCCTATGAGCTCTACTTC.

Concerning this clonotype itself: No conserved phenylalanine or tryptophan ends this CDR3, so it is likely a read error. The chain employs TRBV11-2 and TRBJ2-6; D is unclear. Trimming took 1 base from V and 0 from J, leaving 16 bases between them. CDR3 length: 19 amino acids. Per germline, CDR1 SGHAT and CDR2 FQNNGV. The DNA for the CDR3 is TGTGCCAGCAGCTTAGTTACAAAGGACCGGCCCTCTGGGGCCAACGTCCTGACTTTG. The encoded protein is CASSLVTKDRPSGANVLTL.

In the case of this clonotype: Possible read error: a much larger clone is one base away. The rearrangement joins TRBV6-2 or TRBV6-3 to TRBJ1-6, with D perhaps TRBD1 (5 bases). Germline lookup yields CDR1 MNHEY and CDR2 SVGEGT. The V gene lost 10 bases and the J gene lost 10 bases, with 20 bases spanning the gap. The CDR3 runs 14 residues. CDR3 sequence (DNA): TGTGCCAACCGTCCGACAGCCGACTTCTCACCCCTCCACTTT. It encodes CANRPTADFSPLHF.

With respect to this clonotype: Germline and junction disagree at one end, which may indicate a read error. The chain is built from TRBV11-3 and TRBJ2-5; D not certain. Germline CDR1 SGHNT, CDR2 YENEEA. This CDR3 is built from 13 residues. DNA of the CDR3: TGTGTCAGTTCCGGGTCCGCGCCCCGGATCCAGCACTTC. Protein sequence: CVSSGSAPRIQHF.

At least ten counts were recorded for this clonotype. The CDR3 is CSALRTGNTGELFF. The DNA for the CDR3 is TGCAGTGCCCTACGGACAGGGAACACCGGGGAGCTGTTTTTT. V usage is TRBV20-1 and J usage is TRBJ2-2; 7 positions match TRBD1. Trimming cost V 6 bases and J 1 base; bases outside gene matches: 5. Looked up from germline, CDR1 is DFQATT and CDR2 is SNEGSKA (reference sequence). The CDR3 runs to 14 residues.

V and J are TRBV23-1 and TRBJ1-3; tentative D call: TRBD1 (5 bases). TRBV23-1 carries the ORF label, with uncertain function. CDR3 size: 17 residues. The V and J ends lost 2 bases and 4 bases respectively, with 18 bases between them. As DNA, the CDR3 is TGCGCCAGCAGTCAAATCCAGTCCGGGGGAAGGGGAAACACCATATATTTT. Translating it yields CASSQIQSGGRGNTIYF.

CDR3 protein: CASSPVPGAEDTQYF. The CDR3 DNA follows: TGTGCCAGCAGTCCCGTCCCCGGCGCGGAAGATACGCAGTATTTT. V gene TRBV7-3 combines with J gene TRBJ2-3, with D hard to call. Germline CDR1 is SGHTA and CDR2 is FQGTGA. Trimming left V 6 bases short and J 5 bases short, with 18 bases between. The CDR3 consists of 15 residues.

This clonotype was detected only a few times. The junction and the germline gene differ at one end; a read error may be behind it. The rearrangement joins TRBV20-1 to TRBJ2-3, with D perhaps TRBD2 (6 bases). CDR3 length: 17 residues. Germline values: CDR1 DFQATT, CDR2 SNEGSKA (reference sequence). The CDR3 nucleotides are TGCAGTGCTCCCACGGCGGGGACCATGCACCGCACAGATACACAGTATTTT. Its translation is CSAPTAGTMHRTDTQYF.

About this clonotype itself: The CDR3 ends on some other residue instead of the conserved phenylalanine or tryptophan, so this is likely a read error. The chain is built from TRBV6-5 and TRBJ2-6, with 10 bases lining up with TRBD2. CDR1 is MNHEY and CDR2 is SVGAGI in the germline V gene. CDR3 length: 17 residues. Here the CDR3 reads CASSLAGASPGANFLTL. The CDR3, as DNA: TGTGCCAGCAGCCTAGCGGGAGCCAGCCCTGGGGCCAACTTCCTGACTTTA.

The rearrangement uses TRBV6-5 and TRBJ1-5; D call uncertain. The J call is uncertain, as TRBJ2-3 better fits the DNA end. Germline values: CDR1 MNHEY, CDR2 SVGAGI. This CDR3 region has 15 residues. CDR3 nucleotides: TGTGCCAGCAGTTACCTACAGAGAAGCAATCAGCTCCAGTATTTT. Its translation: CASSYLQRSNQLQYF.

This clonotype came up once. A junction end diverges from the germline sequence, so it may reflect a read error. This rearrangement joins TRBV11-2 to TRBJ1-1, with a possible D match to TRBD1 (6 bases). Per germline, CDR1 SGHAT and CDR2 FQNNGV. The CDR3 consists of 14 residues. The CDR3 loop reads CARSFGQGNNEAFF. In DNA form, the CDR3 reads TGTGCCAGGAGCTTCGGTCAGGGGAACAATGAAGCTTTCTTT.

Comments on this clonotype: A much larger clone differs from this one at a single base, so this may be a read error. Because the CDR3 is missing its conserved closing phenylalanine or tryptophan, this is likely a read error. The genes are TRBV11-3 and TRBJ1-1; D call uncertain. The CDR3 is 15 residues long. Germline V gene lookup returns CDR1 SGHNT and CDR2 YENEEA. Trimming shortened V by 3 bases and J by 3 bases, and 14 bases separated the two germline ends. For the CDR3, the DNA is TGTGCCAGCAGCTTCGCCGACACGGTCGACACTGAAGCTTTCCTT. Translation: CASSFADTVDTEAFL.

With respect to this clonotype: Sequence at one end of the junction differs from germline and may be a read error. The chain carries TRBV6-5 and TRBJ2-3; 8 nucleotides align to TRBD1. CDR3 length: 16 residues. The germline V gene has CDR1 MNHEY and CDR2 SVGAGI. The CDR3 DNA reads TGTGTCAGCGGTTACGCGAGCAGGGGGCCGCGAGATACGCAGTATTTT. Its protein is CVSGYASRGPRDTQYF.

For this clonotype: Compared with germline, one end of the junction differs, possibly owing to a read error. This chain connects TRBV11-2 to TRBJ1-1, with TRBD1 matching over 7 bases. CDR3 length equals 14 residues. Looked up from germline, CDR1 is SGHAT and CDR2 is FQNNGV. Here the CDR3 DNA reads TGTGCCAGCATCTTGACAGGGAGAGGGACAGAAGCTTTTTTT. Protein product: CASILTGRGTEAFF.

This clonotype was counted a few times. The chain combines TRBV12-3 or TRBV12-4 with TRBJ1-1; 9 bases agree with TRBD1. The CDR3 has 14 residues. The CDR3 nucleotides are TGTGGATCTAGAGGGACAGGGTCGAGTACTGAAGCTTTCTTT. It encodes CGSRGTGSSTEAFF.

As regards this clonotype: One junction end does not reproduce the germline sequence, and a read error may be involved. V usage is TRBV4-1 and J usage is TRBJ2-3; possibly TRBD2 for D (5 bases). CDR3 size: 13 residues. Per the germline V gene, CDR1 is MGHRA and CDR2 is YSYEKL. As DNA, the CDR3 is TGCGCCAGCACCTCAAGAGGGATGGATACACAGTATTTT. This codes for CASTSRGMDTQYF.